Following are 9 T cell receptor beta chains from one sample sequenced in a study of T cells in localized non-small cell lung cancer. Only in-frame clones appear in the TCRdb table, and some are missing; sequencing was by immunoSEQ multiplex PCR. This table has 25,000 to 30,000 clones, 92% appearing once. Sequencing was performed on peripheral blood mononuclear cells, taken before any cancer treatment. Source of these receptors: a woman aged 35 to 70 with stage III lung adenocarcinoma.

The chain uses TRBV7-2 and TRBJ2-1; TRBD2 matches at 13 bases. Germline V CDR1 and CDR2: SGHTA, FQGNSA. The length of the CDR3 is 16 residues. After removal of 1 base from V and 9 bases from J, the junction contained 6 bases not matched to a gene. The CDR3 DNA reads as TGTGCCAGCAGCTTAGGAAGACTAGCGGGAGGAGGTGAGCAGTTCTTC. Translated, it gives CASSLGRLAGGGEQFF.

The gene calls are TRBV4-1 and TRBJ1-2; D remains ambiguous. Germline-derived CDR1 and CDR2 are MGHRA and YSYEKL. V was cut by 0 bases and J by 1 base, with 3 bases left in between. CDR3 length: 13 amino acids. CDR3 residues: CASSQDHNYGYTF. The CDR3 DNA follows: TGCGCCAGCAGCCAAGACCATAACTATGGCTACACCTTC.

The CDR3 here is CASSLGQAYGYTF. In nucleotides, the CDR3 is TGTGCCAGCAGCCTGGGACAGGCTTATGGCTACACCTTC. The chain carries TRBV27 and TRBJ1-2; the match to TRBD1 covers 8 bases. V was clipped by 6 bases and J by 5 bases; unmatched bases: 5. CDR1 and CDR2 from the germline V gene are MNHEY and SMNVEV (reference sequence). This CDR3 is 13 amino acids long.

This rearrangement joins TRBV5-1 to TRBJ2-2, with a tentative D call TRBD2 (5 bases). CDR3 length: 16 residues. CDR1 is SGHRS and CDR2 is YFSETQ in the germline V gene. Trimming removed 0 bases from V and 2 bases from J, with 11 bases in between. The CDR3 DNA is TGCGCCAGCAGCTTGGAAACGGAGGATAACACCGGGGAGCTGTTTTTT. It encodes CASSLETEDNTGELFF.

The chain carries TRBV29-1 and TRBJ2-5, with D unresolved. The CDR3 length is 10 residues. Between the trimmed V and J ends, which lost 1 base and 5 bases, there was a span of 2 bases. Germline CDR1 reads SQVTM; CDR2 reads ANQGSEA. CDR3 bases: TGCAGCGTTGAAGGCGAGACCCAGTACTTC. Amino acid sequence: CSVEGETQYF.

The CDR3 loop reads CASSLAEGIYYEQYF. Here the CDR3 DNA reads TGTGCCAGCAGCTTGGCTGAGGGGATCTACTACGAGCAGTACTTC. The chain couples TRBV5-4 to TRBJ2-7; D is perhaps TRBD1 or TRBD2 (5 bases each). The CDR3 contains 15 residues. V lost 0 bases and J 3 bases, leaving 13 bases between the germline ends. Germline V gene data show CDR1 as SGHNT and CDR2 as YYREEE (reference sequence).

The chain uses TRBV12-5 and TRBJ2-2; 9 bases are shared with TRBD1. The CDR3 contains 16 residues. The germline gives CDR1 LGHNT, CDR2 FRNRAP. The V gene end was trimmed by 6 bases and the J gene end by 3 bases; junction bases not matched to a gene: 8. CDR3 residues: CASGTRTGDDTGELFF. The CDR3 nucleotides are TGTGCTAGTGGCACCCGGACAGGGGATGACACCGGGGAGCTGTTTTTT.

The chain recombines TRBV7-2 with TRBJ1-1; no reliable D call. This CDR3 is 14 amino acids long. V was shortened by 3 bases and J by 5 bases, with 13 bases between the two germline ends. Germline V CDR1 and CDR2: SGHTA, FQGNSA. The CDR3 region is CASSFSRLGTEAFF. The CDR3, as DNA: TGTGCCAGCAGCTTCTCCAGGCTGGGGACTGAAGCTTTCTTT.

J is TRBJ1-1 and V is TRBV11-2, with D maybe TRBD1 (5 bases). V gave up 0 bases and J gave up 5 bases, with 7 bases separating them. The CDR3 consists of 13 residues. From germline, CDR1 is SGHAT and CDR2 FQNNGV. The CDR3 sequence is CASSLDGATEAFF. The CDR3 DNA sequence: TGTGCCAGCAGCTTAGATGGGGCTACTGAAGCTTTCTTT.